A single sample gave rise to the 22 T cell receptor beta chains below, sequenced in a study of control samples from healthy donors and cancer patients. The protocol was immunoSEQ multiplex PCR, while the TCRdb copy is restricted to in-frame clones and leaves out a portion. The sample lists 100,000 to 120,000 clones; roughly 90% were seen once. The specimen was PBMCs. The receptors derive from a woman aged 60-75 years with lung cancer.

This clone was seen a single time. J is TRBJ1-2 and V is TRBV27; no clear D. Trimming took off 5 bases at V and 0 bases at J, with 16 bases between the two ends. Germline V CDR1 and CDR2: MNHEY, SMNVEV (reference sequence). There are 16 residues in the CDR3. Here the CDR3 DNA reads TGTGCCAGCAGTCGATTAGGATTCGAAACTAACTATGGCTACACCTTC. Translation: CASSRLGFETNYGYTF.

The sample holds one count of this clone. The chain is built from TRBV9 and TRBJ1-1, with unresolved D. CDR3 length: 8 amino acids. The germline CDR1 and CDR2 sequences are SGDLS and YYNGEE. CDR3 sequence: CVDAEAFF. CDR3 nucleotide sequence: TGTGTGGACGCTGAAGCTTTCTTT.

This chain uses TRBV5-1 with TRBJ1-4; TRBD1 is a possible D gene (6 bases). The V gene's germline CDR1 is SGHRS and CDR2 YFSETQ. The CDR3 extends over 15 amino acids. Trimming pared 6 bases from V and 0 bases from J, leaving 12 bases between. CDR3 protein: CASTGAASTNEKLFF. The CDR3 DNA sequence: TGCGCCAGCACGGGGGCCGCTTCAACTAATGAAAAACTGTTTTTT.

CDR3 region: CASRHGQTETYEQYF. The CDR3 nucleotides read TGTGCCAGCAGGCACGGACAGACCGAAACCTACGAGCAGTACTTC. The chain combines TRBV2 with TRBJ2-7; maybe TRBD1 (6 bases). CDR1 is SNHLY, CDR2 FYNNEI, per germline. There are 15 residues in the CDR3. V lost 6 bases to trimming and J lost 2 bases, with 17 bases between them.

CDR3: CASRREVADTQYF. The CDR3 DNA follows: TGTGCCAGCCGGAGGGAGGTAGCAGATACGCAGTATTTT. This rearrangement joins TRBV27 to TRBJ2-3; a possible D gene is TRBD2 (6 bases). The germline V gene encodes CDR1 MNHEY and CDR2 SMNVEV (reference sequence). V was cut by 8 bases and J by 4 bases, with 13 bases left in between. This CDR3 is 13 amino acids long.

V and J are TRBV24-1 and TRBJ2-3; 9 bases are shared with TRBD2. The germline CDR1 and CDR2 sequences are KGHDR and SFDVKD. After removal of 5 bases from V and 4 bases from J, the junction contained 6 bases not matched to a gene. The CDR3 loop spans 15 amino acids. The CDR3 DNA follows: TGTGCCACCAGTGGAGCAGCGGGAGGACCAGATACGCAGTATTTT. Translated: CATSGAAGGPDTQYF.

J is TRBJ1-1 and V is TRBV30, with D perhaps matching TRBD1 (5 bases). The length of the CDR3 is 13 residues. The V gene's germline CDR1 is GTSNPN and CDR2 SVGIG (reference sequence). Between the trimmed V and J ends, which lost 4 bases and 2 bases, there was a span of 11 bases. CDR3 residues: CAWNIDRNTEAFF. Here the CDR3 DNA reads TGTGCCTGGAATATAGACAGAAACACTGAAGCTTTCTTT. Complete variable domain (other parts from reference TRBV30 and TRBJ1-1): SQTIHQWPATLVQPVGSPLSLECTVEGTSNPNLYWYRQAAGRGLQLLFYSVGIGQISSEVPQNLSASRPQDRQFILSSKKLLLSDSGFYLCAWNIDRNTEAFFGQGTRLTVV.

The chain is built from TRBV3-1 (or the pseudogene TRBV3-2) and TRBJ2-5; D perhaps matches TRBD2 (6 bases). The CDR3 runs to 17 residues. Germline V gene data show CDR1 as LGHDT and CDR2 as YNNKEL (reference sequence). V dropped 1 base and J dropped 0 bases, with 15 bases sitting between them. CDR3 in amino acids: CASSQGGRGSYQETQYF. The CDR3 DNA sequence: TGTGCCAGCAGCCAAGGGGGTCGGGGGTCGTACCAAGAGACCCAGTACTTC.

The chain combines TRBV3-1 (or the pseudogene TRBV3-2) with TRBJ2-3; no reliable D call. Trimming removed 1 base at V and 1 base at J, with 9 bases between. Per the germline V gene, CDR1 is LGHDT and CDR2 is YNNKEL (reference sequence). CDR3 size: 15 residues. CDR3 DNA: TGTGCCAGCAGCCAAGCGGCGACGGGCACAGATACGCAGTATTTT. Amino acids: CASSQAATGTDTQYF.

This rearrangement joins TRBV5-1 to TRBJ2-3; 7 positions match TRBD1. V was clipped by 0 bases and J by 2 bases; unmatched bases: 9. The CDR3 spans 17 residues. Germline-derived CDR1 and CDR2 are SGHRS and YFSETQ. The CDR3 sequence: CASSLGLTGDHTDTQYF. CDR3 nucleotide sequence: TGCGCCAGCAGCTTGGGGCTAACAGGGGACCACACAGATACGCAGTATTTT.

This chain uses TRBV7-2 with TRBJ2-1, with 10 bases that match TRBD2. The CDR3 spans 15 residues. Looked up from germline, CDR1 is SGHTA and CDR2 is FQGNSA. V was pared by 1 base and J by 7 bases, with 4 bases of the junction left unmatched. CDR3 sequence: CASSLGLAGWNEQFF. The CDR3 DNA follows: TGTGCCAGCAGCTTAGGACTAGCGGGCTGGAATGAGCAGTTCTTC.

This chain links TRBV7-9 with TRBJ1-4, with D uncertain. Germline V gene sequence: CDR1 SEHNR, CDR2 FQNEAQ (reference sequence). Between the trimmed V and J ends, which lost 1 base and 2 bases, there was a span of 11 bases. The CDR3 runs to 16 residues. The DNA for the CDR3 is TGTGCCAGCAGCTTAGGTACACTCGAGACTAATGAAAAACTGTTTTTT. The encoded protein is CASSLGTLETNEKLFF.

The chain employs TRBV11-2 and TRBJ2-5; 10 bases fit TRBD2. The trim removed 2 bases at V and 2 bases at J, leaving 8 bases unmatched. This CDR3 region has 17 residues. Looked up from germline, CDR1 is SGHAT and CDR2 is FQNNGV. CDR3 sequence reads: CASSLSLSGGKQETQYF. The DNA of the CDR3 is TGTGCCAGCAGCTTAAGTCTTAGCGGGGGGAAACAAGAGACCCAGTACTTC.

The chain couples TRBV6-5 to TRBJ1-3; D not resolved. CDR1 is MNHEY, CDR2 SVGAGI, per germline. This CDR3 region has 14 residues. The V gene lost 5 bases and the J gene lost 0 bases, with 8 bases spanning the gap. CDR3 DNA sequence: TGTGCCAGCAGTCGTGTACTCTCTGGAAACACCATATATTTT. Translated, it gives CASSRVLSGNTIYF.

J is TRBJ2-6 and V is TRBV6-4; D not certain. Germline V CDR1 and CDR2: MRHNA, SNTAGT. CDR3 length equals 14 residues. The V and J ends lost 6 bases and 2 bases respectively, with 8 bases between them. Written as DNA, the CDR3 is TGTGCCAGCAGCCCTTTAACTGGGGCCAACGTCCTGACTTTC. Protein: CASSPLTGANVLTF.

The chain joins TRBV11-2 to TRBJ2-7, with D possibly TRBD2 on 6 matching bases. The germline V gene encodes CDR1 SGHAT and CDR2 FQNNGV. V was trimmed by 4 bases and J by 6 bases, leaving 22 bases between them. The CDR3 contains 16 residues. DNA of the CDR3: TGTGCCAGCAGCTCGATCGGTACGGGGGTGAGAGGCGAGCAGTACTTC. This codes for CASSSIGTGVRGEQYF.

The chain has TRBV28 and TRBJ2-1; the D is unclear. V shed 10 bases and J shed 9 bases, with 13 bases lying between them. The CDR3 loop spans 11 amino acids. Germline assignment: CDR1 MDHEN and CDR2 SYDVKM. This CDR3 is CATVDWGEQFF. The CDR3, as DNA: TGTGCCACGGTAGACTGGGGTGAGCAGTTCTTC.

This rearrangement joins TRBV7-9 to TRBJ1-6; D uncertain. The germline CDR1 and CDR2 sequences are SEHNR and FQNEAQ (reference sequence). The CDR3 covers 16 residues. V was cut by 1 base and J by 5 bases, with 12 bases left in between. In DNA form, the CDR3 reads TGTGCCAGCAGCTTAGTGGTCGGGATGAATAATTCACCCCTCCACTTT. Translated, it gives CASSLVVGMNNSPLHF.

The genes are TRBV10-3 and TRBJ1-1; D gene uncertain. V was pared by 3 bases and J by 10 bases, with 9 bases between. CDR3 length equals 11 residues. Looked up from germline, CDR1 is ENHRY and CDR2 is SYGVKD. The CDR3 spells CAISDSFGAFF. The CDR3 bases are TGTGCCATCAGTGACTCCTTTGGAGCTTTCTTT.

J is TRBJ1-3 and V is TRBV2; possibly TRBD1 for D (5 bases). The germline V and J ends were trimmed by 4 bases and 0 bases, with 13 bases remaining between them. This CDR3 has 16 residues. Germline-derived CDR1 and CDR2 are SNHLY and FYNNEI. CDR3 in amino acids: CASSVGVGASGNTIYF. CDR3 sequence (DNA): TGTGCCAGCAGTGTAGGGGTAGGGGCCTCTGGAAACACCATATATTTT.

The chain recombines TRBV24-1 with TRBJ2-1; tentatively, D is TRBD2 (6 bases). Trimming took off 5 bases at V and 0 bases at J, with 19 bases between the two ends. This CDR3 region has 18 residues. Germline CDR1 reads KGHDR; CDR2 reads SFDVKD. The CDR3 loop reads CATSGRTWGVSSYNEQFF. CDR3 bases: TGTGCCACCAGTGGTAGAACGTGGGGGGTCAGCTCCTACAATGAGCAGTTCTTC.

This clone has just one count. In DNA, the CDR3 is TGTGCCAGCAGAAGAGATCAGGGGGTGGAAGGAGGCTACACCTTC. Protein product: CASRRDQGVEGGYTF. The chain employs TRBV2 and TRBJ1-2, with 7 nucleotides matching TRBD1. Germline CDR1 and CDR2: SNHLY and FYNNEI. The CDR3 has 15 amino acids. V shed 6 bases, J shed 8 bases, and the junction held 15 bases outside the gene matches.